This is a list of T cell receptor beta chains from one sample in a study of shared clonotypes between healthy human individuals. Libraries were prepared by immunoSEQ multiplex PCR; TCRdb keeps only in-frame clonotypes and omits some of them. Among 2.3 million or so clones, 90% to 95% were seen once, and the ten largest hold 0.35% to 0.5%. Sample: naive CD4+ T cells from PBMCs. Receptors were obtained from a man between 18 and 29 years old in good health. Some clones in this sample may be carry-over from other donors' samples. Both conserved end residues are part of each CDR3. A D gene is named only where the DNA matches it firmly. Size tells how often a clone was seen (once, few, many) or the class of an expanded clone, and some rows leave it out.

V,J,D,size,CDR3,DNA
TRBV18,TRBJ2-1,TRBD2,-,CASSLWTSASYNEQFF,TGTGCCAGCTCACTTTGGACTAGCGCGTCCTACAATGAGCAGTTCTTC
TRBV5-1,TRBJ2-7,TRBD1,-,CASSADRDEQYF,TGCGCCAGCAGCGCTGACAGGGACGAGCAGTACTTC
TRBV6-5,TRBJ2-1,TRBD1,-,CASSQGQGYYNEQFF,TGTGCCAGCAGCCAGGGACAGGGCTACTACAATGAGCAGTTCTTC
TRBV29-1,TRBJ2-3,TRBD2,-,CSVEGTGTSGMEKPTDTQYF,TGCAGCGTTGAGGGAACCGGGACTAGCGGGATGGAGAAGCCCACAGATACGCAGTATTTT
TRBV6-6,TRBJ2-7,TRBD1,once,CASSLRDRGPYEQYF,TGTGCCAGCAGTCTCCGGGACAGGGGGCCCTACGAGCAGTACTTC
TRBV7-9,TRBJ2-1,-,-,CASSSYNPPYNEQFF,TGTGCCAGCAGCTCCTATAACCCCCCGTACAATGAGCAGTTCTTC
TRBV28,TRBJ1-1,-,-,CASAGLMNTEAFF,TGTGCTAGCGCAGGGCTCATGAACACTGAAGCTTTCTTT
TRBV4-2,TRBJ1-1,-,-,CASSQDQGQVSTEAFF,TGTGCCAGCAGCCAAGATCAGGGGCAGGTCTCCACTGAAGCTTTCTTT
TRBV14,TRBJ1-2,-,-,CASSHTDRVF,TGTGCCAGCAGCCATACTGATCGGGTATTC
TRBV30,TRBJ2-2,-,once,CAWILNRGQNTGELFF,TGTGCCTGGATTCTAAATCGGGGGCAAAACACCGGGGAGCTGTTTTTT
TRBV13,TRBJ1-1,TRBD1,-,CASSTRQGAVKAFF,TGTGCCAGCAGCACAAGACAGGGGGCGGTGAAAGCTTTCTTT
TRBV2,TRBJ1-5,TRBD1,-,CAGGTGAGQPQHF,TGTGCCGGGGGGACAGGGGCAGGTCAGCCCCAGCATTTT
TRBV9,TRBJ1-3,TRBD1,-,CASRRGQGIPGNTIYF,TGTGCCAGCAGACGGGGACAGGGGATACCTGGAAACACCATATATTTT
TRBV5-1,TRBJ2-5,-,-,CASSLALGGETQYF,TGCGCCAGCAGCTTGGCCCTCGGGGGAGAGACCCAGTACTTC
TRBV9,TRBJ2-7,TRBD2,-,CASSVGLAGGPYEQYF,TGTGCCAGCAGCGTTGGTCTAGCGGGAGGGCCTTACGAGCAGTACTTC
TRBV11-2,TRBJ1-2,-,-,CASSLDKGSGYTF,TGTGCCAGCAGCTTAGATAAGGGGTCGGGCTACACCTTC
TRBV28,TRBJ1-2,-,-,CASSAMRKQGNNYGYTF,TGTGCCAGCAGTGCGATGAGAAAGCAGGGTAACAACTATGGCTACACCTTC
TRBV28,TRBJ2-7,-,-,CASSRSPYEQYF,TGTGCCAGCAGTCGGAGTCCCTACGAGCAGTACTTC
TRBV6-6,TRBJ2-7,TRBD1,once,CASTTTVGQANEQYF,TGTGCCAGCACTACGACGGTAGGACAGGCCAACGAGCAGTACTTC
TRBV11-2,TRBJ1-1,-,few,CASSRYTEAFF,TGTGCCAGCAGCAGGTACACTGAAGCTTTCTTT
TRBV7-3,TRBJ2-5,TRBD2,-,CASSEPGLAGVYETQYF,TGTGCCAGCAGCGAACCGGGACTAGCGGGAGTTTACGAGACCCAGTACTTC
TRBV18,TRBJ1-4,-,-,CASSLVGAANEKLFF,TGTGCCAGCTCACTCGTCGGGGCAGCTAATGAAAAACTGTTTTTT